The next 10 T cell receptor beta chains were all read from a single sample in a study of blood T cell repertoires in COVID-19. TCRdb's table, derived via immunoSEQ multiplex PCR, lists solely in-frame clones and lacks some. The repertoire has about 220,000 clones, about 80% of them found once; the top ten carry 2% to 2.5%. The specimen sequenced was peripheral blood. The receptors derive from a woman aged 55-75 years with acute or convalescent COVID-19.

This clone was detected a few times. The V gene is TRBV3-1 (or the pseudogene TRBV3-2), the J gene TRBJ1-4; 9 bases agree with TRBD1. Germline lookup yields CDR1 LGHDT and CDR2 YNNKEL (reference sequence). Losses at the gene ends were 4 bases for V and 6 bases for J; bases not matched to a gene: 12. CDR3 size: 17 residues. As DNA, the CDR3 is TGTGCCAGCAGCCCTATACTACGAGGACAGGGGCATGAAAAACTGTTTTTT. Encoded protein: CASSPILRGQGHEKLFF.

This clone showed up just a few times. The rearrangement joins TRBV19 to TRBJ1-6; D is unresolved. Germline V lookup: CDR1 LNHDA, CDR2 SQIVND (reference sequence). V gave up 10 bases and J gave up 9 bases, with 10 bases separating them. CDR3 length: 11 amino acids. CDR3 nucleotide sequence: TGTGCCAAGTCCCGGGTTTCACCCCTCCACTTT. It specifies CAKSRVSPLHF.

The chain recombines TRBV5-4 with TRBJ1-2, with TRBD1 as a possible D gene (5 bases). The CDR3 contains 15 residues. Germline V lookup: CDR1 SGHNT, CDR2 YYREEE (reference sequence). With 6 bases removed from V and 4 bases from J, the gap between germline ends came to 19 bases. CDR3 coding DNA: TGTGCCAGCAAACAGGCTATGTTGGGAGGCTATGGCTACACCTTC. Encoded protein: CASKQAMLGGYGYTF. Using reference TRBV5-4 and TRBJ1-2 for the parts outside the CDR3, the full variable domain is ETGVTQSPTHLIKTRGQQVTLRCSSQSGHNTVSWYQQALGQGPQFIFQYYREEENGRGNFPPRFSGLQFPNYSSELNVNALELDDSALYLCASKQAMLGGYGYTFGSGTRLTVV.

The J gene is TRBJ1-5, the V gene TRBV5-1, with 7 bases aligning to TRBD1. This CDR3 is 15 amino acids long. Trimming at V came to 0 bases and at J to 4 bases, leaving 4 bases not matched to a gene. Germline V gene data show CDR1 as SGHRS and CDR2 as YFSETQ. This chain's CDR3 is CASSLEGQLNQPQHF. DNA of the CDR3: TGCGCCAGCAGCTTGGAGGGACAGTTAAATCAGCCCCAGCATTTT.

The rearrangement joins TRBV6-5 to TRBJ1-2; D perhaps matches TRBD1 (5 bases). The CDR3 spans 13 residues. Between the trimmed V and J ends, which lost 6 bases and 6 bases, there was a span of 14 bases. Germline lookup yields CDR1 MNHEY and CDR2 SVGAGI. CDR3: CASRVALGDGYTF. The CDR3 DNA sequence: TGTGCCAGCAGAGTCGCCCTAGGGGATGGCTACACCTTC.

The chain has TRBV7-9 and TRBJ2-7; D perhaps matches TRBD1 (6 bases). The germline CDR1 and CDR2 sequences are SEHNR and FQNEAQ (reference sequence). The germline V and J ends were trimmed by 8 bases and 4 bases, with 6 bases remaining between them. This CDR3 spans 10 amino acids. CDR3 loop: CASGTYEQYF. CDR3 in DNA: TGTGCCAGCGGGACATACGAGCAGTACTTC.

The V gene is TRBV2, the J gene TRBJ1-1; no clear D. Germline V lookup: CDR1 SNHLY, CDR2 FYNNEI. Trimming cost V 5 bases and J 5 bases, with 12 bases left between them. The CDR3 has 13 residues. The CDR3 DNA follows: TGTGCCAGCAGTCCCCCAATGAGGACTGAAGCTTTCTTT. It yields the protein CASSPPMRTEAFF.

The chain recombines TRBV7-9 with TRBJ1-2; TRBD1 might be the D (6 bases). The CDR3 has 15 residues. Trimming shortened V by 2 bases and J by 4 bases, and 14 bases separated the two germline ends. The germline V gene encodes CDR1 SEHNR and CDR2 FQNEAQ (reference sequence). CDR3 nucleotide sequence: TGTGCCAGCAGCTTATTAGAGGGGGAGAGCTATGGCTACACCTTC. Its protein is CASSLLEGESYGYTF. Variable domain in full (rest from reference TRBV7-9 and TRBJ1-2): DTGVSQNPRHKITKRGQNVTFRCDPISEHNRLYWYRQTLGQGPEFLTYFQNEAQLEKSRLLSDRFSAERPKGSFSTLEIQRTEQGDSAMYLCASSLLEGESYGYTFGSGTRLTVV.

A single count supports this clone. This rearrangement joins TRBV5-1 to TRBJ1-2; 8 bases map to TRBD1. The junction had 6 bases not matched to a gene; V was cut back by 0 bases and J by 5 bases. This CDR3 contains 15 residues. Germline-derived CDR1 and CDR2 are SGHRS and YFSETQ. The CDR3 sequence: CASSLDRGKGYGYTF. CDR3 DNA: TGCGCCAGCAGCTTGGACAGGGGGAAGGGATATGGCTACACCTTC.

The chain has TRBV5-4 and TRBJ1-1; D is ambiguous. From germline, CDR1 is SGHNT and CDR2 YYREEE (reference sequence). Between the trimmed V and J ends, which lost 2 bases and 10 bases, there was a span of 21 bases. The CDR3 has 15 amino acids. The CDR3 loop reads CASSFETTRSTGAFF. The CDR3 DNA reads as TGTGCCAGCAGCTTCGAGACGACAAGAAGTACCGGAGCTTTCTTT.